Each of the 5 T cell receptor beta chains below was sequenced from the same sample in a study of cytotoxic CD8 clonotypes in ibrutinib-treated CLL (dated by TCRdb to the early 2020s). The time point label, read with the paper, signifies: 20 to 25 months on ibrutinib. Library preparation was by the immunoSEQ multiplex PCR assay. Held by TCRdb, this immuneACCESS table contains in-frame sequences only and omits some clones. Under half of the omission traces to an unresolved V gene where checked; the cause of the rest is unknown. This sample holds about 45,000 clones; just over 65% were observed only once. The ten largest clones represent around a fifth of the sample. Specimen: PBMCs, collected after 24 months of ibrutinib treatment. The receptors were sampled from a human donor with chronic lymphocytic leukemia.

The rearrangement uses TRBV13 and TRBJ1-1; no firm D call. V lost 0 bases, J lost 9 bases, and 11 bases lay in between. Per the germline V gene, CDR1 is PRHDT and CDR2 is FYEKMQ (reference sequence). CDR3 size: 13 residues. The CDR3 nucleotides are TGTGCCAGCAGCTTAGGTAGCATGCAGAAAGCTTTCTTT. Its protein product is CASSLGSMQKAFF.

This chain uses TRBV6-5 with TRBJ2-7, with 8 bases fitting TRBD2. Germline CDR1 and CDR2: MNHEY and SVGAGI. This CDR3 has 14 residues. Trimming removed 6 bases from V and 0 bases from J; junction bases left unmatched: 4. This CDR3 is CASRTTSGSYEQYF. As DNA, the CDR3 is TGTGCCAGCAGAACTACTAGCGGCTCCTACGAGCAGTACTTC.

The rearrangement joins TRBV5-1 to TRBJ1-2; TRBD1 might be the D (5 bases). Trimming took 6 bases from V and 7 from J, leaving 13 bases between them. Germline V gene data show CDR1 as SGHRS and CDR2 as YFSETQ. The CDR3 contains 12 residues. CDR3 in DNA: TGCGCCAGCACCGACAGTGTCCGTGGCTACACCTTC. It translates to CASTDSVRGYTF.

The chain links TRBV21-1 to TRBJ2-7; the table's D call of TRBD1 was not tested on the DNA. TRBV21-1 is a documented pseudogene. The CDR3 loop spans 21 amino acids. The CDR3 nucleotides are TGTGCCAGCAGCAAAGCGTTGTACAGGGGGGGACTCCTTTACAGCTCCTACGAGCAGTACTTC. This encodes CASSKALYRGGLLYSSYEQYF.

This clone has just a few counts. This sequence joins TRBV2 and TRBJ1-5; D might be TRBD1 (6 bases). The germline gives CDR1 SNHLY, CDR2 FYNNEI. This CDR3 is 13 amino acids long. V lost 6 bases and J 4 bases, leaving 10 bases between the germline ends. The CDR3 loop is CASSDQGNQPQHF. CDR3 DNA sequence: TGTGCCAGCAGCGATCAGGGGAATCAGCCCCAGCATTTT.